This TCR beta chain was identified in a study of shared clonotypes between healthy human individuals. The protocol was immunoSEQ multiplex PCR, while the TCRdb copy is restricted to in-frame clones and leaves out a portion. The sample carries roughly 500,000 clones, 76% recorded once. From germline, CDR1 is SNHLY and CDR2 FYNNEI. V was cut by 3 bases and J by 6 bases, with 8 bases left in between. There are 13 residues in the CDR3. This sequence joins TRBV2 and TRBJ2-2, with D unclear. Sequencing was done on a sample of PBMCs. The receptor was isolated from a woman in her forties in good health. Some clones in this sample may be carry-over from other donors' samples. CDR3 nucleotide sequence: TGTGCCAGCAGTGAGAGTGGGGCCGGGGAGCTGTTTTTT. It yields the protein CASSESGAGELFF.